The rows below give T cell receptor beta chains drawn from one sample of a study of early T cells in non-severe SARS-CoV-2 infection. A single record per CDR3 protein comes from TCRdb applying MiXCR to the 5' RACE reads. The data show 48,000 or so distinct CDR3 sequences, 13% seen once. The sequenced material came from whole blood. Receptors were obtained from an adult who was a healthcare worker with PCR-confirmed SARS-CoV-2 infection or an uninfected control (not recorded which). The CDR3 runs from the conserved cysteine through the conserved F or W. D genes are given only for firm matches. A row's size may be missing; if present it is once, few, many or a size class.

J | D | size | V | CDR3 | DNA
TRBJ2-5 | - | many | TRBV7-9 | CASSLGTVQETQYF | TGTGCCAGCAGCTTGGGTACAGTCCAAGAGACCCAGTACTTC
TRBJ1-5 | - | many | TRBV4-1 | CASSPTGLDQPQHF | TGCGCCAGCAGCCCCACAGGGTTGGATCAGCCCCAGCATTTT
TRBJ2-4 | - | - | TRBV3-1 | CASSQGASRMHIQYF | TGTGCCAGCAGCCAAGGGGCGAGTAGGATGCACATTCAGTACTTC
TRBJ2-1 | TRBD2 | many | TRBV2 | CASSRGTSGGYNEQFF | TGTGCCAGCAGCCGTGGGACTAGCGGGGGGTACAATGAGCAGTTCTTC
TRBJ2-5 | - | many | TRBV14 | CASSQAPRGIETQYF | TGTGCCAGCAGCCAAGCTCCCAGGGGAATAGAGACCCAGTACTTC
TRBJ2-2 | TRBD2 | many | TRBV20-1 | CSARDSMKGTSGRHGELFF | TGCAGTGCTAGAGACTCGATGAAGGGGACTAGCGGGAGGCACGGGGAGCTGTTTTTT
TRBJ2-3 | TRBD2 | - | TRBV2 | CASRAGGGTDTQYF | TGTGCCAGCAGGGCGGGAGGCGGCACAGATACGCAGTATTTT
TRBJ1-1 | - | many | TRBV18 | CASSEDAKSTEAFF | TGTGCCAGCTCAGAGGACGCAAAGAGCACTGAAGCTTTCTTT
TRBJ1-1 | - | many | TRBV5-1 | CASSLVGGPDTEAFF | TGCGCCAGCAGCTTGGTTGGGGGGCCGGACACTGAAGCTTTCTTT
TRBJ2-5 | - | - | TRBV7-5 | CISVPEALEPGIQETQYF | -
TRBJ2-7 | - | many | TRBV5-1 | CASSLTSPYEQYF | TGCGCCAGCAGCTTGACGTCCCCCTACGAGCAGTACTTC
TRBJ1-3 | - | - | TRBV6-5 | CASTGKGEGNTIYF | TGTGCCAGCACAGGGAAAGGAGAAGGAAACACCATATATTTT
TRBJ1-1 | - | many | TRBV6-2/TRBV6-3 | CASRLDRVNTEAFF | TGTGCCAGCAGATTGGACCGAGTGAACACTGAAGCTTTCTTT
TRBJ2-3 | TRBD1 | - | TRBV28 | CASRTPGQGTDTQYF | TGTGCCAGCAGGACGCCGGGACAGGGCACAGATACGCAGTATTTT
TRBJ2-3 | TRBD2 | - | TRBV28 | CASSFSGRTSRTDTQYF | TGTGCCAGCAGTTTTAGCGGGAGGACGTCTCGCACAGATACGCAGTATTTT
TRBJ2-2 | TRBD2 | - | TRBV29-1 | CSVRPSGMTGELFF | TGCAGCGTTCGGCCTAGCGGGATGACCGGGGAGCTGTTTTTT
TRBJ1-2 | TRBD1 | few | TRBV19 | CASSRYRGTNYGYTF | TGTGCCAGTAGTAGATACAGGGGGACGAACTATGGCTACACCTTC
TRBJ2-1 | - | - | TRBV12-3/TRBV12-4 | CASSFLSLGRADEQFF | TGTGCCAGCAGTTTCCTTTCCCTTGGCAGGGCGGATGAGCAGTTCTTC
TRBJ1-3 | - | few | TRBV20-1 | CSARRGNGNTIYF | TGCAGTGCAAGAAGAGGGAATGGAAACACCATATATTTT
TRBJ1-5 | - | many | TRBV4-1 | CASSQVGARGNQPQHF | TGCGCCAGCAGCCAAGTGGGGGCAAGAGGCAATCAGCCCCAGCATTTT
TRBJ1-1 | - | - | TRBV20-1 | CEMRARSTEAFF | TGCGAAATGAGGGCGCGTAGCACTGAAGCTTTCTTT
TRBJ1-1 | - | once | TRBV5-5 | CASRTPGQLNTEAFF | TGTGCCAGCAGAACTCCGGGACAATTAAACACTGAAGCTTTCTTT
TRBJ2-7 | TRBD1 | many | TRBV9 | CASSVDGTVAYEQYF | TGTGCCAGCAGCGTAGACGGGACAGTAGCCTACGAGCAGTACTTC
TRBJ1-5 | - | few | TRBV24-1 | CATSDRSDGSNQPQHF | TGTGCCACCAGTGATCGATCGGACGGATCCAATCAGCCCCAGCATTTT
TRBJ1-6 | TRBD1 | few | TRBV5-1 | CASSAGTGSNSPLHF | TGCGCCAGCAGCGCAGGGACAGGGTCTAATTCACCCCTCCACTTT
TRBJ2-1 | - | - | TRBV9 | CASSVSSLFRDEQFF | TGTGCCAGCAGCGTTTCTAGTTTGTTTAGGGATGAGCAGTTCTTC
TRBJ2-1 | - | few | TRBV24-1 | CATSEVGRTYNEQFF | TGTGCCACCAGTGAGGTAGGGCGTACCTACAATGAGCAGTTCTTC
TRBJ2-6 | TRBD1 | few | TRBV11-3 | CASSPRTGPGANVLTF | TGTGCCAGCAGCCCGCGGACAGGGCCCGGGGCCAACGTCCTGACTTTC
TRBJ2-3 | - | many | TRBV9 | CASSPTGVRTDTQYF | TGTGCCAGCAGCCCCACCGGGGTGCGCACAGATACGCAGTATTTT
TRBJ1-2 | - | many | TRBV11-2 | CASSVRPSEGINYGYTF | TGTGCCAGCAGCGTCAGACCCAGCGAGGGAATAAATTATGGCTACACCTTC
TRBJ2-7 | - | many | TRBV19 | CASSGTQGPEQYF | TGTGCCAGTAGTGGGACACAGGGTCCCGAGCAGTACTTC
TRBJ1-2 | - | many | TRBV9 | CASSVGGGYGYTF | TGTGCCAGCAGCGTAGGTGGAGGTTATGGCTACACCTTC
TRBJ2-2 | TRBD1 | many | TRBV5-1 | CASSSPNRGAAGELFF | TGCGCCAGCAGCTCGCCCAACAGGGGAGCGGCCGGGGAGCTGTTTTTT
TRBJ2-2 | - | - | TRBV24-1 | CATSDASGPNTGELFF | TGTGCCACCAGTGACGCGAGTGGACCGAACACCGGGGAGCTGTTTTTT
TRBJ1-2 | - | - | TRBV29-1 | CSVLRQGHGYTF | TGCAGCGTTTTACGGCAGGGCCATGGCTACACCTTC